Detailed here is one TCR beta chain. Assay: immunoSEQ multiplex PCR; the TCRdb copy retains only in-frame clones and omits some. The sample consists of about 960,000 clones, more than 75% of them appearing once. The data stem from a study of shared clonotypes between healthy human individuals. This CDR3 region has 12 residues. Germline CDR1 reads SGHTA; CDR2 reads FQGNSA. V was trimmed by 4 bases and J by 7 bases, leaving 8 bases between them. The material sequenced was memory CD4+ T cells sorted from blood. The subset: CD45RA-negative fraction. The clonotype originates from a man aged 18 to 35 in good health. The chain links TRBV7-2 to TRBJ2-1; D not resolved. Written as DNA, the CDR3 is TGTGCCAGCAGCTCTTATTGGAATGAGCAGTTCTTC. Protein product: CASSSYWNEQFF.